The text below deals with one TCR beta chain. Its antigen remains undetermined. One base away there is no much larger clone; base qualities are not given. This record comes from a study of post-analysis software for immune sequencing data (dated by TCRdb to 2015 to 2017). As for the study more broadly: Recorded disease courses included relapsing-remitting, secondary progressive and progressive-relapsing multiple sclerosis, with some patients lacking subtype annotation. The patient repertoires were set against approximately 10 previously published healthy control repertoires from donors whose ages ranged from roughly 6 to 27 years. A subset of samples was prepared in parallel using single-end sample barcoding, then pooled and co-amplified after Illumina adapter ligation.

To prepare the library, PCR was applied. Sequencing instrument: Illumina HiSeq 2500. Unique molecular identifiers were incorporated into TCR beta cDNA libraries to reduce PCR and sequencing biases. Per 1 to 10 million input T cells, some 500,000 cDNA molecules were obtained, such that each molecule approximated one T cell. The same protocol used for the earlier healthy control dataset was applied to prepare and sequence the patient libraries. Samples belonging to the same batch were prepared together, multiplexed and sequenced on a shared HiSeq lane. As for how the authors treated the data: MIGEC handled the raw barcoded reads, throwing out single-read molecular identifier groups before consensus assembly and CDR3 extraction. Clonotype tables were post-analysed with VDJtools, and diversity was normalized by down-sampling all datasets to the smallest sample size. Repertoire overlap clustering matched CDR3 amino acid but not nucleotide sequences to correct batch-related cross-sample contamination. The public reads were quality trimmed at Q25 with fastp and then assembled into clones with MiXCR by TCRdb, keeping productive beta chains. Entries that share a CDR3 protein sequence are merged under the most common genes and DNA. The V and J calls here are based on TCRdb, not the publication. Within this sample are more than 350,000 distinct CDR3 sequences, with approximately 39% of them counted one time only. Less than 8% of the sample belongs to the ten largest clones.

To demonstrate the VDJtools post-analysis software, TCR beta repertoires were profiled from the peripheral blood of roughly 12 young patients with multiple sclerosis. The multiple sclerosis patients were children and adolescents ranging in age from about 6 to 16 years. Here is what the overall study found, with its caveats: Normalized Chao1 diversity was significantly lower in multiple sclerosis patients than controls, suggesting substantial peripheral T-cell clonal expansion. Roughly 5 TRBV segments, including TRBV5-6, TRBV5-1 and TRBV20-1, were significantly more frequent in patients than controls. The multiple sclerosis patient group was slightly younger than the control group. Strong co-clustering of samples prepared in the same batch was shown by direct clustering with F measure, prompting a batch-effect correction.

In the germline V gene, CDR1 corresponds to SQVTM and CDR2 to ANQGSEA. The CDR3, from cysteine to phenylalanine, totals 12 residues. CDR3 DNA is the only sequence kept; it has 36 bases, read in frame from the first base. Trimming costs V 3 bases and J 7 bases, and their ends lie 11 bases apart. The sequence links TRBV29-1 to TRBJ2-3; matching of 5 bases hints at TRBD1 as the D gene. This sequence originates from a girl aged 2-10 years with multiple sclerosis. Input material: blood. DNA sequence: TGCAGCGTTGAGGGGCGTGAGAATACGCAGTATTTT. The translation is CSVEGRENTQYF.